This T cell receptor beta chain comes out of a study of identifying expanded T cells in peripheral blood. General observations from the study: Technical replicates showed about 1.1 changed clones; about 2 weeks 15 to 20; four weeks 19. Clone count variance between roughly 2-week samples rose with total template count.

With 1 base clipped from V and 2 bases from J, the junction kept 4 bases outside the gene matches. CDR3 length equals 15 residues. Germline values: CDR1 LGHNA, CDR2 YNFKEQ. Collection occurred without any documented infections or immune events in donors. TCRdb's copy holds only in-frame clones and misses some; the assay was immunoSEQ multiplex PCR. The data contain fewer than 110,000 clones, 87% of them singletons. About this clone itself: Its antigen is undetermined.

The source material was blood. This chain uses TRBV4-2 with TRBJ2-7; 8 bases are shared with TRBD2. The sequence was obtained from a person between 18 and 75 years old in good health. The DNA for the CDR3 is TGTGCCAGCAGCCAAGTTAGCGGGGACCCCTACGAGCAGTACTTC. Translation: CASSQVSGDPYEQYF.